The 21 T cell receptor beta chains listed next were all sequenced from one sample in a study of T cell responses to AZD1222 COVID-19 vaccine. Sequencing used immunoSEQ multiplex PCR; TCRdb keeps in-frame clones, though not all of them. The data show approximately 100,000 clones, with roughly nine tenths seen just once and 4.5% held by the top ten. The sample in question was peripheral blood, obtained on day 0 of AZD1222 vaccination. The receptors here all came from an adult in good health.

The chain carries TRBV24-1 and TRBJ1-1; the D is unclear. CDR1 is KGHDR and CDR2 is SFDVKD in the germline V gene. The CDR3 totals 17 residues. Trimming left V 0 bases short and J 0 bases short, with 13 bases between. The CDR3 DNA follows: TGTGCCACCAGTGATTTGGCGGCGGAGATTATGAACACTGAAGCTTTCTTT. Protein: CATSDLAAEIMNTEAFF.

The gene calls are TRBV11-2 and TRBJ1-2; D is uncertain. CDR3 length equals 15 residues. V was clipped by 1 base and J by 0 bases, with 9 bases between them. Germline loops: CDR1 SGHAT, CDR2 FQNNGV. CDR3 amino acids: CASSLGAEANYGYTF. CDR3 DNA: TGTGCCAGCAGCTTAGGGGCGGAGGCTAACTATGGCTACACCTTC.

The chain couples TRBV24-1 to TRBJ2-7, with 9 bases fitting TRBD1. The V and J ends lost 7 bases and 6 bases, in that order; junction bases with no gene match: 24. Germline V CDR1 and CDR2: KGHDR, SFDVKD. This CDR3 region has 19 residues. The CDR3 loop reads CATSPGNPTRDRVEFEQYF. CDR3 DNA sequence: TGTGCCACCAGCCCCGGAAACCCCACCCGGGACAGGGTAGAATTCGAGCAGTACTTC.

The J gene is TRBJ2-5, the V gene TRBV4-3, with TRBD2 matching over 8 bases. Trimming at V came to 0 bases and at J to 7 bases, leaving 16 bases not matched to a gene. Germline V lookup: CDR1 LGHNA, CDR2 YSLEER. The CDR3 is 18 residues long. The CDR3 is CASSQDPAGAVRVGTQYF. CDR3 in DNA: TGCGCCAGCAGCCAAGATCCAGCGGGGGCCGTGAGGGTCGGGACCCAGTACTTC.

CDR3 protein: CSVAGLAGVNEQFF. DNA for the CDR3: TGCAGCGTTGCGGGACTAGCGGGGGTCAATGAGCAGTTCTTC. V gene TRBV29-1 combines with J gene TRBJ2-1, with TRBD2 identical over 14 bases. Looked up from germline, CDR1 is SQVTM and CDR2 is ANQGSEA. The trim removed 4 bases at V and 6 bases at J, leaving 2 bases unmatched. The CDR3 is 14 residues long.

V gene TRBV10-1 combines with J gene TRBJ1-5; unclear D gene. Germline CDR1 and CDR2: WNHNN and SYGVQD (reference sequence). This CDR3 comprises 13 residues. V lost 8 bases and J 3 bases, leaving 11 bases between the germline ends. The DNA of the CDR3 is TGCGCCAGCCTGGACGGGGTCAATCAGCCCCAGCATTTT. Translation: CASLDGVNQPQHF.

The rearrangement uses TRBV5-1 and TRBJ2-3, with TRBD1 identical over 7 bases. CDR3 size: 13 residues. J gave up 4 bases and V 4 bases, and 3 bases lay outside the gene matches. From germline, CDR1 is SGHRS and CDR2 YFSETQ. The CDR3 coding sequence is TGCGCCAGCAGCCAGACAGGGTCAGATACGCAGTATTTT. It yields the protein CASSQTGSDTQYF.

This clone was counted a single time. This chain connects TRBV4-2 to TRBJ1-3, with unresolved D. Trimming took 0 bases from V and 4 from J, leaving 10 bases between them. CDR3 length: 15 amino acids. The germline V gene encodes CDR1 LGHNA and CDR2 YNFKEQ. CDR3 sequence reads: CASSQDWGIGNTIYF. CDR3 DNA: TGTGCCAGCAGCCAAGATTGGGGTATCGGAAACACCATATATTTT.

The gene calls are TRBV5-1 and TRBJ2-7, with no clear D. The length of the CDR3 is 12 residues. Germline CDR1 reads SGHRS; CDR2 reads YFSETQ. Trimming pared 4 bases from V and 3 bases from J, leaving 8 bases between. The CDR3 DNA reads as TGCGCCAGCAGCGCCGGAAACTACGAGCAGTACTTC. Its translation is CASSAGNYEQYF.

The CDR3 sequence is CASSQDLAGALNTGELFF. Here the CDR3 DNA reads TGCGCCAGCAGCCAAGATCTAGCGGGGGCCTTGAACACCGGGGAGCTGTTTTTT. The gene calls are TRBV4-3 and TRBJ2-2, with 10 bases that match TRBD2. Per germline, CDR1 LGHNA and CDR2 YSLEER. V lost 0 bases and J lost 1; bases outside the gene matches: 5. The CDR3 consists of 18 residues.

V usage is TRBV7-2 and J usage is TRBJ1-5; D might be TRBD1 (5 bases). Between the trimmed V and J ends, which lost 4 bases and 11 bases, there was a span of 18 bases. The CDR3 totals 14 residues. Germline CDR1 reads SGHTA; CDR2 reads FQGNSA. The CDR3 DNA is TGTGCCAGCAGCTACGGAACGTCTTTGGGGGCCCAGCATTTT. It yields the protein CASSYGTSLGAQHF.

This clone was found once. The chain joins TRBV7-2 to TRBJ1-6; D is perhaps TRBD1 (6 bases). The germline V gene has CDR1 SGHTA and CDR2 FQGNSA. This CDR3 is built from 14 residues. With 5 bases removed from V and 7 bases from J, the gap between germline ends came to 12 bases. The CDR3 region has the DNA TGTGCCAGCAGCCGGGACACATCGAATTCACCCCTCCACTTT. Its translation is CASSRDTSNSPLHF.

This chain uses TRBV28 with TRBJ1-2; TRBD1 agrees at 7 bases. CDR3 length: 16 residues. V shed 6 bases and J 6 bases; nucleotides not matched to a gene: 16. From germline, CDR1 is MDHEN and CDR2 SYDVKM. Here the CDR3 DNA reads TGTGCCAGCAGCTCCCCCCGACAGGGTCAGATTAATGGCTACACCTTC. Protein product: CASSSPRQGQINGYTF.

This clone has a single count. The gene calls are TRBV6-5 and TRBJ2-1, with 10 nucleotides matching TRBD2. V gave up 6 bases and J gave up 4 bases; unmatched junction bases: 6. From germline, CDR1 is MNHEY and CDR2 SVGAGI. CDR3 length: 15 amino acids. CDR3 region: CASRGGTSVYNEQFF. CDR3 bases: TGTGCCAGCAGGGGCGGGACTAGCGTATACAATGAGCAGTTCTTC.

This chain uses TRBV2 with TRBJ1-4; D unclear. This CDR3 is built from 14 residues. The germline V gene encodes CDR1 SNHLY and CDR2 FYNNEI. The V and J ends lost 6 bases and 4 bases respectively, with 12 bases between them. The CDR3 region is CASRPGRINEKLFF. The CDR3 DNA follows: TGTGCCAGCAGACCAGGACGGATTAATGAAAAACTGTTTTTT.

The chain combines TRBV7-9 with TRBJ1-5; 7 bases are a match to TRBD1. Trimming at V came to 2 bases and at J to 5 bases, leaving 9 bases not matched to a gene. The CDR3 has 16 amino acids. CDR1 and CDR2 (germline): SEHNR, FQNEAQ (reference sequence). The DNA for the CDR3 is TGTGCCAGCAGCTTACCCGACAGGGCAACGGATCAGCCCCAGCATTTT. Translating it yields CASSLPDRATDQPQHF.

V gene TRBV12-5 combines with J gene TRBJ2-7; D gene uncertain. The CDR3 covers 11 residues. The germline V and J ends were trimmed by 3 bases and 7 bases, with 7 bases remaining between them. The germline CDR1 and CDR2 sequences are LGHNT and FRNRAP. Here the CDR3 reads CASGLVGEQYF. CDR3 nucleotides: TGTGCTAGTGGTTTAGTGGGGGAGCAGTACTTC.

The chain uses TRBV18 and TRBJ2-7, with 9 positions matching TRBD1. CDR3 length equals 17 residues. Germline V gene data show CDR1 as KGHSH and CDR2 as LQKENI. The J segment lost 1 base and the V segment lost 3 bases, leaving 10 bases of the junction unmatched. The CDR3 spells CASSPRYSGTGSYEQYF. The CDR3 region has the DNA TGTGCCAGCTCACCCAGGTATTCCGGGACAGGGTCCTACGAGCAGTACTTC.

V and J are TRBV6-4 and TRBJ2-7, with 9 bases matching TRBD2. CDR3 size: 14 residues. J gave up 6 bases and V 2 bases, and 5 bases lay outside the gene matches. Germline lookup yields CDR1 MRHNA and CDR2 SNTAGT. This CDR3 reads CASSDRAGGLEQYF. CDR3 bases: TGTGCCAGCAGTGACAGGGCGGGGGGGCTCGAGCAGTACTTC.

This chain's CDR3 is CATSMSGVAGINEQFF. In DNA form, the CDR3 reads TGTGCCACCAGCATGTCGGGGGTCGCTGGGATTAATGAGCAGTTCTTC. The chain couples TRBV15 to TRBJ2-1; D is perhaps TRBD2 (6 bases). V was shortened by 4 bases and J by 7 bases, with 20 bases between the two germline ends. The germline V gene has CDR1 LNHNV and CDR2 YYDKDF (reference sequence). The CDR3 length is 16 residues.

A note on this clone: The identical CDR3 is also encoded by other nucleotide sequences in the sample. The CDR3 region has the DNA TGCGCCAGCAGCCAAGATTTGCGGGGGGACTATGGCTACACCTTC. This codes for CASSQDLRGDYGYTF. The rearrangement joins TRBV4-3 to TRBJ1-2; tentative D call: TRBD1 (5 bases). The CDR3 is 15 amino acids. V was trimmed by 0 bases and J by 3 bases, leaving 11 bases between them. Germline CDR1 is LGHNA and CDR2 is YSLEER.